The sequence of this T cell receptor (beta chain) was determined in a study of vaccination and CD4 T cells after COVID-19. The sample's time point: late sampling 161 to 241 days after vaccination in a few convalescent patients. Treatment specified: roughly 10-day PBMC culture with coronavirus spike peptide pools or control peptides (ViraFEST assay). Oncomine TCR Beta short-read sequencing was applied to DNA from cultured CD4+ T cells. TCRdb used MiXCR to reprocess the PCR reads, holding one entry per CDR3 protein. The sample carries around 25,000 distinct CDR3 sequences, 28% recorded once. This clonotype was detected a few times. Its target is unknown. This sequence originates from a human donor who had recovered from COVID-19. The starting material was CD4+ T cells from blood, cultured in vitro, obtained about 7 months after SARS-CoV-2 vaccination.

CDR3 in DNA: TGCAGTGCTAGTGACCCTACTGGGACAGACAACAATCAGCCCCAGCATTTT. Translating gives CSASDPTGTDNNQPQHF. The gene calls are TRBV20-1 and TRBJ1-5, with 7 bases identical to TRBD1. Per the germline V gene, CDR1 is DFQATT and CDR2 is SNEGSKA (reference sequence). The CDR3 runs to 17 residues. Trimming removed 3 bases from V and 3 bases from J; junction bases left unmatched: 14.